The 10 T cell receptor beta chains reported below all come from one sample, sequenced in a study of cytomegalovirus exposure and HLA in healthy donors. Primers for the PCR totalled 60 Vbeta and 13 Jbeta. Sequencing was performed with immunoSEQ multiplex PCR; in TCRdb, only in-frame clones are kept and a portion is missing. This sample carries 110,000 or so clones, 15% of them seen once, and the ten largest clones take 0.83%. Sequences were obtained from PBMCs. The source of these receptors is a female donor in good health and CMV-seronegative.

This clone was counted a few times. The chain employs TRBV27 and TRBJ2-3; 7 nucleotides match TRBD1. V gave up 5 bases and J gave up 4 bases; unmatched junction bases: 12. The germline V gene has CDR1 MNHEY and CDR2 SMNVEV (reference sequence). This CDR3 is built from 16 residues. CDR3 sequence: CASSQGDTWSADTQYF. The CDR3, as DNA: TGTGCCAGCAGTCAGGGGGACACCTGGAGCGCAGATACGCAGTATTTT.

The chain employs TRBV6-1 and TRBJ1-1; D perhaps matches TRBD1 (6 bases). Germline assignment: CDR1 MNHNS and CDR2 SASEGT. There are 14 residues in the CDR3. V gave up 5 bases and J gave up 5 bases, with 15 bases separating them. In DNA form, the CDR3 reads TGTGCCAGCAGTTCCGGGGGGGGCGAGACTGAAGCTTTCTTT. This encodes CASSSGGGETEAFF.

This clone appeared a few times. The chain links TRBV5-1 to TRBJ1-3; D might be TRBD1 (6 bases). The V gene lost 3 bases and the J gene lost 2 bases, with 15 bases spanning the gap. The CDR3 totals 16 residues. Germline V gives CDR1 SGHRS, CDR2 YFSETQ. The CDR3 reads CASSSTGGAAGNTIYF. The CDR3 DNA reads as TGCGCCAGCAGCTCGACGGGGGGGGCGGCTGGAAACACCATATATTTT.

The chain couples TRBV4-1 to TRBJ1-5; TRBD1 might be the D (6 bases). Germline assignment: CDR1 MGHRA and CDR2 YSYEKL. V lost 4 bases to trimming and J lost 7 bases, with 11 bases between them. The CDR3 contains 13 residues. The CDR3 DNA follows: TGCGCCAGCAGCCCAGGGGTCTCCCAGCCCCAGCATTTT. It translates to CASSPGVSQPQHF.

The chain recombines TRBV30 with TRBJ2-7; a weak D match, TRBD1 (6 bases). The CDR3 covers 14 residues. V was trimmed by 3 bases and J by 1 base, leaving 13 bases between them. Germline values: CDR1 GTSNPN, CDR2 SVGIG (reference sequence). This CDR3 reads CAWRAQGISYEQYF. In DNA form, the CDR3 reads TGTGCCTGGAGGGCGCAGGGGATATCCTACGAGCAGTACTTC.

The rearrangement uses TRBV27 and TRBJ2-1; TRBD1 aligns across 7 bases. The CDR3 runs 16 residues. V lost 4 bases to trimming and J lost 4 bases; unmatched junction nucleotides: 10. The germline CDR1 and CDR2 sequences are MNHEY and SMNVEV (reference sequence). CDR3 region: CASSSHRGPSYNEQFF. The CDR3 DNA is TGTGCCAGCAGTTCCCACAGGGGTCCTTCATACAATGAGCAGTTCTTC.

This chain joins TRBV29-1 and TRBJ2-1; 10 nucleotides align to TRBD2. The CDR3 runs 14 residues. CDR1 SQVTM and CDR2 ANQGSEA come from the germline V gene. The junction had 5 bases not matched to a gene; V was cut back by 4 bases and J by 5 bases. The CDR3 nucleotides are TGCAGCGTTGTAAGCGGGGGGGCGCACAATGAGCAGTTCTTC. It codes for CSVVSGGAHNEQFF.

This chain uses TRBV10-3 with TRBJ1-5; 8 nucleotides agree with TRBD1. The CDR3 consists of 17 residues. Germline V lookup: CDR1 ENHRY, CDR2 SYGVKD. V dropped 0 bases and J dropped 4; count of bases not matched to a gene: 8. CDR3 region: CAISESVRGPGNQPQHF. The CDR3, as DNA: TGTGCCATCAGTGAGTCGGTCAGGGGGCCAGGGAATCAGCCCCAGCATTTT.

The CDR3 DNA follows: TGCAGCGTTGAAGCCCAGGTGAACACTGAAGCTTTCTTT. As protein: CSVEAQVNTEAFF. The V call is TRBV29-1, the J call TRBJ1-1; D remains unclear. The CDR3 is 13 amino acids. Germline values: CDR1 SQVTM, CDR2 ANQGSEA. V lost 1 base and J 0 bases, leaving 6 bases between the germline ends.

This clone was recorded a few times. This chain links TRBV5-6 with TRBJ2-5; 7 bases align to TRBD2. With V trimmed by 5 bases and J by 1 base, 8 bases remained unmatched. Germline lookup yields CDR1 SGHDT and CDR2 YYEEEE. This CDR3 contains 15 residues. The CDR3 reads CASRPSSGPQETQYF. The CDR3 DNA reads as TGTGCCAGCAGACCCTCTAGCGGCCCCCAAGAGACCCAGTACTTC.